A selection of T cell receptor beta chains follows, all from one sample in a study of CD8+ T cells in alopecia areata. Sequenced by immunoSEQ multiplex PCR; TCRdb stores in-frame clones only, minus some. Here the sample spans 85,000 to 110,000 clones, 55% being singletons. The specimen was CD4+ T cells sorted from blood. The source of these receptors is a human donor in good health. Each CDR3 is given with its conserved first and last residue. Clone size is shown for a subset of rows, as once, few, many or a class of expanded clone.

CAWSVQRGKTYEQFF,few,15,TRBV30
CASSRDRGDTIYF,NA,13,TRBV11-2
CAWSDPRAYPTYEQYF,NA,16,TRBV30
CASSRKGSYGYTF,NA,13,TRBV5-6
CASSYGQGKETQYF,NA,14,TRBV4-2
CASSDRHTGELFF,few,13,TRBV25-1
CAWSKSSGSYNEQFF,NA,15,TRBV30
CAWSPYNEQFF,NA,11,TRBV30
CASSLLGGPGYTF,once,13,TRBV5-6
CASSKRSDGDIQYF,NA,14,TRBV9
CASSPGDDYGYTF,NA,13,TRBV18
CSVGTSGVSTYTQYF,NA,15,TRBV29-1
CSVETLMGNEQYF,NA,13,TRBV29-1
CASRSSGGMFYEQYF,NA,15,TRBV28
CASSLGSGTTNEQFF,few,15,TRBV5-1
CASSPRQGPKETQYF,NA,15,TRBV7-2
CASSYLRTVGDTDTQYF,NA,17,TRBV5-6
CASSLGHLNTEAFF,NA,14,TRBV11-1
CAISGRPTDTQYF,NA,13,TRBV10-3
CASDYRGGGQPQHF,NA,14,TRBV6-1
CASSAAGTYEQYF,NA,13,TRBV25-1
CASTSQGGIEAFF,few,13,TRBV6-1
CASSYSRSQGSGYTF,few,15,TRBV6-5
CATSREFEEVQHF,NA,13,TRBV15
CASSQGTSSGELFF,NA,14,TRBV4-1
CATSREVDRVTGNTIYF,few,17,TRBV15
CASSLAPDSGTEAFF,few,15,TRBV7-2
CASRETAKETQYF,NA,13,TRBV25-1
CASSEAGASLF,NA,11,TRBV2
CASSEVGVGVNTEAFF,few,16,TRBV25-1
CSAGDIHGYTF,NA,11,TRBV20-1
CASTTGDNSPLHF,NA,13,TRBV18
CASSVGSGGAYNEQFF,NA,16,TRBV9
CASSDGGSGEKLFF,few,14,TRBV10-2
CASSPRTGDSEAFF,NA,14,TRBV18
CASSPQRGDEQYF,NA,13,TRBV16
CASSEGDRLANTGELFF,NA,17,TRBV6-1
CASSPHSGANVLTF,few,14,TRBV7-6
CASRTGRDRGTYEQYF,NA,16,TRBV23-1
CASSVSGRDIQYF,once,13,TRBV5-1
CASSARTGYNEQFF,NA,14,TRBV6-5
CASSLSPVATGVVEQYF,NA,17,TRBV7-2
CASSLFPGGYNEQFF,NA,15,TRBV7-2
CASSPRQGKNTEAFF,NA,15,TRBV5-4
CASRVSYEQYF,NA,11,TRBV2
CASSLHQGRPQHF,NA,13,TRBV7-2
CASSSGVTAGANVLTF,NA,16,TRBV5-1
CSAGRDRDEQYF,once,12,TRBV29-1
CAWSGGSLGGNQPQHF,few,16,TRBV30
CASTLWGRGQANYGYTF,NA,17,TRBV28
CASSRSLQGYEQFF,NA,14,TRBV4-1
CSVVQGSNGYTF,NA,12,TRBV29-1